This passage covers 28 T cell receptor beta chains from one sample sequenced in a study of shared clonotypes between healthy human individuals. Clones were read by immunoSEQ multiplex PCR, and TCRdb kept only the in-frame ones, dropping some. The sample lists approximately 740,000 clones; around 92% were seen once. Terminally differentiated effector memory CD45RA+ cells were excluded from the naive CD8 cells, which were CD45RO-negative and positively selected for CCR7. Material for sequencing was naive CD8+ T cells sorted from blood. These receptors were collected from a man younger than 40 in good health.

This clone has just one count. The J gene is TRBJ2-7, the V gene TRBV6-9; D unclear. The CDR3 loop spans 15 amino acids. In germline, CDR1 is MNHGY, CDR2 SVAAGI. V lost 6 bases to trimming and J lost 0 bases, with 15 bases between them. The CDR3 DNA follows: TGTGCCAGCAGCAACACGGACCTGTCCTCCTACGAGCAGTACTTC. It translates to CASSNTDLSSYEQYF.

This clone was found once. The chain is built from TRBV7-8 and TRBJ2-1, with TRBD2 matching over 7 bases. CDR1 is SGHVS and CDR2 is FQNEAQ in the germline V gene. Trimming took 1 base from V and 8 from J; bases not matched to a gene: 2. The CDR3 runs to 13 residues. CDR3 DNA: TGTGCCAGCAGCTTAGAACTAGCGTATGAGCAGTTCTTC. As protein: CASSLELAYEQFF.

V usage is TRBV6-5 and J usage is TRBJ2-5, with 9 bases aligning to TRBD2. Trimming removed 5 bases from V and 4 bases from J; junction bases left unmatched: 8. Looked up from germline, CDR1 is MNHEY and CDR2 is SVGAGI. The CDR3 has 15 amino acids. The CDR3 DNA is TGTGCCAGCAGTGGATTAGCGGGAGTGGGAGAGACCCAGTACTTC. Translating gives CASSGLAGVGETQYF.

The chain couples TRBV4-2 to TRBJ2-6; weak D call: TRBD1 (6 bases). The CDR3 runs to 19 residues. V was shortened by 0 bases and J by 2 bases, with 17 bases between the two germline ends. The germline gives CDR1 LGHNA, CDR2 YNFKEQ. In DNA form, the CDR3 reads TGTGCCAGCAGCCAAGATCAACAGGGCCTCCACCCTGGGGCCAACGTCCTGACTTTC. Translation gives CASSQDQQGLHPGANVLTF.

This clone was observed a single time. The J gene is TRBJ2-7, the V gene TRBV11-2; TRBD2 is a possible D gene (6 bases). Deletions cut 5 bases from V and 1 base from J, with 12 bases between. The CDR3 consists of 14 residues. CDR1 is SGHAT and CDR2 is FQNNGV in the germline V gene. The CDR3 reads CASSPGAGSYEQYF. The CDR3, as DNA: TGTGCCAGCAGCCCCGGGGCGGGGTCCTACGAGCAGTACTTC.

This chain joins TRBV29-1 and TRBJ2-7, with D possibly being TRBD1 (6 bases). V shed 6 bases and J shed 2 bases, with 14 bases lying between them. Per germline, CDR1 SQVTM and CDR2 ANQGSEA. The CDR3 sequence is 13 residues long. CDR3 residues: CSVQTGHAYEQYF. CDR3 DNA: TGCAGCGTGCAAACGGGACATGCCTACGAGCAGTACTTC.

CDR3 sequence reads: CASTDGTSSVAFF. The CDR3 DNA reads as TGTGCCAGCACCGACGGGACGTCGTCTGTGGCTTTCTTT. The J gene is TRBJ1-1, the V gene TRBV6-4, with a possible D match to TRBD1 (5 bases). The CDR3 length is 13 residues. Trimming shortened V by 7 bases and J by 11 bases, and 20 bases separated the two germline ends. CDR1 and CDR2 from the germline V gene are MRHNA and SNTAGT.

This rearrangement joins TRBV27 to TRBJ2-7; 7 nucleotides line up with TRBD1. The CDR3 covers 14 residues. V dropped 4 bases and J dropped 7; count of bases not matched to a gene: 10. Germline V lookup: CDR1 MNHEY, CDR2 SMNVEV (reference sequence). For the CDR3, the DNA is TGTGCCAGCAGTTCGATGAGGGGGCGTCGGGAGCAGTACTTC. It encodes CASSSMRGRREQYF.

This chain links TRBV28 with TRBJ2-7, with 7 bases identical to TRBD1. This CDR3 contains 17 residues. After removal of 3 bases from V and 0 bases from J, the junction contained 11 bases not matched to a gene. Germline values: CDR1 MDHEN, CDR2 SYDVKM. Written as DNA, the CDR3 is TGTGCCAGCAGTTTCCCCGCGGACAGGACCTCCTCCTACGAGCAGTACTTC. Translated: CASSFPADRTSSYEQYF.

The chain has TRBV5-1 and TRBJ2-3; TRBD2 matches 15 bases. J was trimmed by 5 bases and V by 4 bases; bases with no gene match: 5. Germline values: CDR1 SGHRS, CDR2 YFSETQ. The CDR3 spans 16 residues. CDR3 bases: TGCGCCAGCAGCGCCGGACTAGCGGGAGGGGGAGATACGCAGTATTTT. Translation gives CASSAGLAGGGDTQYF.

The rearrangement links TRBV30 to TRBJ2-2; the D gene is possibly TRBD1 (6 bases). Germline CDR1 reads GTSNPN; CDR2 reads SVGIG (reference sequence). This CDR3 has 16 amino acids. Trimming cost V 1 base and J 3 bases, with 15 bases left between them. The CDR3 DNA is TGTGCCTGGAGTGAGTTGGGACACGTTCACACCGGGGAGCTGTTTTTT. Its translation is CAWSELGHVHTGELFF.

The chain uses TRBV6-1 and TRBJ2-4; a possible D gene is TRBD2 (6 bases). Between the trimmed V and J ends, which lost 3 bases and 0 bases, there was a span of 12 bases. The CDR3 loop spans 16 amino acids. CDR1 is MNHNS, CDR2 SASEGT, per germline. The CDR3 spells CASSDRSGLAKNIQYF. CDR3 DNA sequence: TGTGCCAGCAGTGATCGTAGCGGACTAGCCAAAAACATTCAGTACTTC.

This chain links TRBV4-1 with TRBJ2-6, with no clear D. CDR3 length: 18 amino acids. The V gene lost 0 bases and the J gene lost 0 bases, with 12 bases spanning the gap. The germline gives CDR1 MGHRA, CDR2 YSYEKL. CDR3 loop: CASSQEAVSFSGANVLTF. The CDR3 nucleotides read TGCGCCAGCAGCCAAGAGGCGGTCAGTTTCTCTGGGGCCAACGTCCTGACTTTC.

The rearrangement uses TRBV11-1 and TRBJ2-1; 10 nucleotides match TRBD2. Trimming took 4 bases from V and 2 from J; bases not matched to a gene: 2. The CDR3 has 15 amino acids. The germline gives CDR1 SGHAT, CDR2 FQDESV (reference sequence). The CDR3, as DNA: TGTGCCAGCAGCTCCACTAGCGGGACCTACAATGAGCAGTTCTTC. Translating it yields CASSSTSGTYNEQFF.

The rearrangement links TRBV9 to TRBJ1-1, with D tentatively TRBD1 (5 bases). The CDR3 loop spans 13 amino acids. The germline V gene encodes CDR1 SGDLS and CDR2 YYNGEE. Trimming shortened V by 0 bases and J by 6 bases, and 9 bases separated the two germline ends. CDR3 sequence (DNA): TGTGCCAGCAGCGTAGTGTCAGGGCCTGAAGCTTTCTTT. Its protein is CASSVVSGPEAFF.

The chain recombines TRBV28 with TRBJ2-1; D is perhaps TRBD2 (6 bases). The germline V gene has CDR1 MDHEN and CDR2 SYDVKM. There are 16 residues in the CDR3. V lost 2 bases and J lost 5, with 16 bases in between. This chain's CDR3 is CASSLVGRRLDNEQFF. CDR3 sequence (DNA): TGTGCCAGCAGTTTAGTAGGGAGGCGCTTAGACAATGAGCAGTTCTTC.

This sequence joins TRBV30 and TRBJ2-1, with a tentative D call TRBD2 (6 bases). With 3 bases removed from V and 2 bases from J, the gap between germline ends came to 8 bases. The CDR3 covers 13 residues. Germline V CDR1 and CDR2: GTSNPN, SVGIG (reference sequence). The CDR3 here is CAWRRRAYNEQFF. For the CDR3, the DNA is TGTGCCTGGAGGAGGAGGGCCTACAATGAGCAGTTCTTC.

V usage is TRBV5-6 and J usage is TRBJ2-1, with D hard to call. With 2 bases removed from V and 4 bases from J, the gap between germline ends came to 7 bases. CDR3 length: 13 residues. CDR1 SGHDT and CDR2 YYEEEE come from the germline V gene. CDR3 loop: CASSFGQYNEQFF. The CDR3 DNA reads as TGTGCCAGCAGCTTTGGGCAGTACAATGAGCAGTTCTTC.

The chain carries TRBV29-1 and TRBJ2-7, with 10 bases aligning to TRBD1. CDR1 is SQVTM and CDR2 is ANQGSEA in the germline V gene. The CDR3 contains 16 residues. The trim removed 4 bases at V and 5 bases at J, leaving 14 bases unmatched. In DNA form, the CDR3 reads TGCAGCGTTGGCGACCGTATTAGACAGGGGGCCAACGAGCAGTACTTC. Its protein is CSVGDRIRQGANEQYF.

In this sample, this clone turned up once. The genes are TRBV27 and TRBJ2-7, with D maybe TRBD1 (6 bases). Germline V gives CDR1 MNHEY, CDR2 SMNVEV (reference sequence). Trimming shortened V by 2 bases and J by 0 bases, and 8 bases separated the two germline ends. There are 14 residues in the CDR3. CDR3 amino acids: CASSLMDSSYEQYF. The CDR3 nucleotides read TGTGCCAGCAGTTTAATGGACAGCTCCTACGAGCAGTACTTC.

This rearrangement joins TRBV7-9 to TRBJ2-1, with TRBD2 identical over 8 bases. J was trimmed by 4 bases and V by 3 bases; bases with no gene match: 5. This CDR3 comprises 15 residues. The V gene's germline CDR1 is SEHNR and CDR2 FQNEAQ (reference sequence). CDR3 region: CASSFLLAEYNEQFF. The CDR3 DNA reads TGTGCCAGCAGCTTCTTACTAGCGGAATACAATGAGCAGTTCTTC.

This chain uses TRBV20-1 with TRBJ2-7; D perhaps matches TRBD2 (5 bases). Per germline, CDR1 DFQATT and CDR2 SNEGSKA (reference sequence). The CDR3 spans 10 residues. The V end lost 3 bases, the J end lost 6 bases, and 6 bases lay between the germline ends. The CDR3 region is CSASRGEQYF. CDR3 DNA sequence: TGCAGTGCTAGCCGGGGCGAGCAGTACTTC.

This CDR3 is CAWSVSGDQETQYF. The CDR3 region has the DNA TGTGCCTGGAGTGTATCAGGGGACCAAGAGACCCAGTACTTC. The chain joins TRBV30 to TRBJ2-5; possible D gene TRBD1, 6 bases. The germline V and J ends were trimmed by 0 bases and 0 bases, with 8 bases remaining between them. The CDR3 contains 14 residues. CDR1 and CDR2 (germline): GTSNPN, SVGIG (reference sequence).

The chain joins TRBV9 to TRBJ2-1; unclear D gene. V lost 4 bases, J lost 4 bases, and 9 bases lay in between. This CDR3 has 13 residues. Per the germline V gene, CDR1 is SGDLS and CDR2 is YYNGEE. CDR3 sequence: CASSSLKYNEQFF. The CDR3 DNA is TGTGCCAGCAGCTCTTTGAAGTACAATGAGCAGTTCTTC.

V and J are TRBV7-9 and TRBJ2-1; 9 nucleotides align to TRBD2. Germline CDR1 reads SEHNR; CDR2 reads FQNEAQ (reference sequence). The J segment lost 6 bases and the V segment lost 7 bases, leaving 10 bases of the junction unmatched. This CDR3 contains 15 residues. Here the CDR3 reads CASTHPLAGSNEQFF. The DNA for the CDR3 is TGTGCCAGCACCCACCCCCTAGCGGGATCCAATGAGCAGTTCTTC. Looking up the rest from reference TRBV7-9 and TRBJ2-1 gives the full variable domain: DTGVSQNPRHKITKRGQNVTFRCDPISEHNRLYWYRQTLGQGPEFLTYFQNEAQLEKSRLLSDRFSAERPKGSFSTLEIQRTEQGDSAMYLCASTHPLAGSNEQFFGPGTRLTVL.

The chain links TRBV23-1 to TRBJ2-5; D is unresolved. TRBV23-1 is noted as an ORF with a role that remains uncertain. The CDR3 totals 12 residues. V was pared by 0 bases and J by 5 bases, with 4 bases between. The CDR3 nucleotides read TGCGCCAGCAGTCAATCTAGGGAGACCCAGTACTTC. Translated: CASSQSRETQYF.

The V and J genes are TRBV7-9 and TRBJ2-1; possible D gene TRBD1, 5 bases. Looked up from germline, CDR1 is SEHNR and CDR2 is FQNEAQ (reference sequence). Trimming removed 1 base from V and 5 bases from J, with 12 bases in between. The CDR3 spans 15 residues. As DNA, the CDR3 is TGTGCCAGCAGCTTAGAGGCAGGGCCGGACAATGAGCAGTTCTTC. Its protein is CASSLEAGPDNEQFF.

The rearrangement uses TRBV9 and TRBJ2-5, with D tentatively TRBD1 or TRBD2 (5 bases each). Germline V lookup: CDR1 SGDLS, CDR2 YYNGEE. The CDR3 has 15 residues. Between the trimmed V and J ends, which lost 4 bases and 5 bases, there was a span of 18 bases. The CDR3 region is CASSNRDLSWETQYF. CDR3 bases: TGTGCCAGCAGCAACCGGGACCTGAGTTGGGAGACCCAGTACTTC. Complete variable domain (other parts from reference TRBV9 and TRBJ2-5): DSGVTQTPKHLITATGQRVTLRCSPRSGDLSVYWYQQSLDQGLQFLIQYYNGEERAKGNILERFSAQQFPDLHSELNLSSLELGDSALYFCASSNRDLSWETQYFGPGTRLLVL.